What follows is one T cell receptor beta chain and its context. Its specificity is not known. The record originates from a study of cytomegalovirus exposure and HLA in healthy donors. About the research overall: Per a later analysis, the roughly 670 first-cohort and approximately 120 validation repertoires shared one platform. General study findings and limits: Cytomegalovirus association was listed for around 180 TCR beta chains. Subsequent analysis found a tendency for first-cohort TCR clusters to co-occur within the 90 to 150 validation repertoires. Most TCR sequences proved rare, with some public TCRs found in many donors.

Sequencing was performed with immunoSEQ multiplex PCR; in TCRdb, only in-frame clones are kept and a portion is missing. The sample lists 100,000 to 150,000 clones; approximately 88% were seen once. V was trimmed by 2 bases and J by 0 bases, leaving 7 bases between them. The V gene's germline CDR1 is MNHEY and CDR2 SVGAGI. The CDR3 is made up of 14 amino acids. The TCR originated in a man younger than 35 in good health and CMV-seronegative. This sequence joins TRBV6-5 and TRBJ2-5; possibly TRBD1 for D (6 bases). Source material: PBMCs. CDR3 residues: CASSYGQYQETQYF. As DNA, the CDR3 is TGTGCCAGCAGTTACGGACAGTACCAAGAGACCCAGTACTTC.